This T cell receptor beta chain was sequenced for a study of T cell changes during pregnancy in multiple sclerosis. Sequencing was performed with immunoSEQ multiplex PCR; in TCRdb, only in-frame clones are kept and a portion is missing. The sample lists under 35,000 clones, 85% to 90% seen once, with 6.5% to 8.5% in the top ten. V lost 3 bases and J lost 8, with 8 bases in between. This CDR3 contains 11 residues. The germline CDR1 and CDR2 sequences are DFQATT and SNEGSKA (reference sequence). The material sequenced was CD8+ T cells from peripheral blood mononuclear cells, taken after pregnancy. The chain couples TRBV20-1 to TRBJ2-1; D unresolved. The source of this sequence is a female donor with multiple sclerosis, enrolled in a pregnancy study. The CDR3, as DNA: TGCAGTGCTAGGCTTGAGGATGAGCAGTTCTTC. Amino acids: CSARLEDEQFF.